The sequence of this T cell receptor beta chain was determined in a study of T cell responses to AZD1222 COVID-19 vaccine. Study details: Second-dose intervals near 4 or 12 weeks were combined. Study-wide results and caveats: Of spike-specific TCRs, nearly half reportedly target regions left unmutated in variants. Compared with day 0, the breadth and depth of the Spike-specific TCR repertoire rose significantly after two doses of AZD1222. Clonal diversity was possibly underestimated, and white British individuals and females predominated among donors.

Repertoires were generated with immunoSEQ multiplex PCR, while TCRdb's copy carries only in-frame clones and drops some. Among approximately 110,000 clones listed, more than 90% were seen once. Points on this clone: Its specificity is not known.

Germline-derived CDR1 and CDR2 are LGHDT and YNNKEL (reference sequence). CDR3 length: 16 amino acids. Unmatched junction bases numbered 8, after V lost 4 bases and J lost 2 bases. The source of this sequence is an adult in good health. V gene TRBV3-1 (or the pseudogene TRBV3-2) combines with J gene TRBJ1-3, with 7 bases matching TRBD1. The sequencing used peripheral blood, collected on day 0 of AZD1222 vaccination. CDR3 sequence (DNA): TGTGCCAGCAGCCGCGGCGTGCAGGGGGCTGGAAACACCATATATTTT. Its protein product is CASSRGVQGAGNTIYF.